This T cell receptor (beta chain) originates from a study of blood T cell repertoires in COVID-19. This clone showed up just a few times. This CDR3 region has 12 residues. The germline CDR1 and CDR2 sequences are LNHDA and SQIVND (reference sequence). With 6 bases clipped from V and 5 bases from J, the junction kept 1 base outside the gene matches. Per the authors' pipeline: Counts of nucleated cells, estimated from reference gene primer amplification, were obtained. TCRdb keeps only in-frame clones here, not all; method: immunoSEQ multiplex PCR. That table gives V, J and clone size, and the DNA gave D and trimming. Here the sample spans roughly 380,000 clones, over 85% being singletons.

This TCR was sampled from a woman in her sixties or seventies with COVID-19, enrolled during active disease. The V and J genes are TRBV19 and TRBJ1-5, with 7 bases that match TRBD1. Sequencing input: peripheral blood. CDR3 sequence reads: CASRQGDQPQHF. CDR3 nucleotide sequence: TGTGCCAGTAGGCAGGGGGATCAGCCCCAGCATTTT.